These T cell receptor beta chains were read from a single sample in a study of cytomegalovirus exposure and HLA in healthy donors. The repertoire was sequenced with immunoSEQ multiplex PCR; TCRdb's copy has only in-frame clones and lacks some. This table has some 190,000 clones, roughly four fifths appearing once. What was sequenced was PBMCs. The receptor set was obtained from a woman in her twenties or thirties in good health and CMV-seropositive. CDR3s leave out the opening cysteine and the closing phenylalanine or tryptophan. Fields, in order: V gene, J gene, CDR3 protein.

V gene: TRBV10-1; J gene: TRBJ2-1; CDR3 protein: ASSPGLVRYNEQF
V gene: TRBV5-1; J gene: TRBJ1-3; CDR3 protein: ASSLVGTLAGNTIY
V gene: TRBV2; J gene: TRBJ2-2; CDR3 protein: ASSRTSGPTGELF
V gene: TRBV19; J gene: TRBJ1-1; CDR3 protein: ASSTGGFTEAF
V gene: TRBV5-1; J gene: TRBJ2-7; CDR3 protein: ASRTGLARGDEQY
V gene: TRBV7-2; J gene: TRBJ2-2; CDR3 protein: ASSPRLITGELF
V gene: TRBV5-8; J gene: TRBJ2-5; CDR3 protein: ASSLAGTQY
V gene: TRBV5-6; J gene: TRBJ1-1; CDR3 protein: ASSWRINTEAF
V gene: TRBV6-5; J gene: TRBJ2-7; CDR3 protein: ASSYYQTGIDEQY
V gene: TRBV27; J gene: TRBJ2-1; CDR3 protein: ASSSRTSGPYNEQF
V gene: TRBV4-1; J gene: TRBJ2-1; CDR3 protein: ASSQSGLGNEQF
V gene: TRBV2; J gene: TRBJ1-1; CDR3 protein: ASSAQTLDTEAF
V gene: TRBV28; J gene: TRBJ2-1; CDR3 protein: ASIPGGSYNEQF
V gene: TRBV5-5; J gene: TRBJ1-1; CDR3 protein: ASSPQVGVAMNTEAF
V gene: TRBV4-2; J gene: TRBJ2-7; CDR3 protein: ASSQGFGESYEQY
V gene: TRBV6-1; J gene: TRBJ1-4; CDR3 protein: ASRPTPTNEKLF
V gene: TRBV2; J gene: TRBJ2-7; CDR3 protein: ASKTGPDIYEQY
V gene: TRBV19; J gene: TRBJ1-3; CDR3 protein: ASSATGSSGNTIY
V gene: TRBV20-1; J gene: TRBJ2-2; CDR3 protein: SAPITGELF
V gene: TRBV7-2; J gene: TRBJ2-1; CDR3 protein: ASGRSRASEQF
V gene: TRBV5-1; J gene: TRBJ1-4; CDR3 protein: ASSIGQRRTNEKLF
V gene: TRBV19; J gene: TRBJ2-7; CDR3 protein: ASSIAGGSYEQY
V gene: TRBV12-2; J gene: TRBJ2-3; CDR3 protein: ASRLGRLADTQY
V gene: TRBV27; J gene: TRBJ2-7; CDR3 protein: ASSSGTSGRAEQY
V gene: TRBV5-4; J gene: TRBJ2-5; CDR3 protein: ASSLASDLGTSGRETQY
V gene: TRBV5-4; J gene: TRBJ2-7; CDR3 protein: ASSLEGVREQY
V gene: TRBV6-1; J gene: TRBJ2-7; CDR3 protein: ASSLSGKGYEQY
V gene: TRBV6-1; J gene: -; CDR3 protein: ASSTEASSGNTIY